Sequencing of this T cell receptor beta chain was carried out in a study of blood T cell repertoires in COVID-19. Study-level background: Sites across the United States, Italy and Spain contributed samples from acute and convalescent COVID-19.

The authors' processing: How many nucleated cells were present was estimated from reference gene primer amplification. TCRdb keeps only in-frame clones here, not all; method: immunoSEQ multiplex PCR. That table gives V, J and clone size, and the DNA gave D and trimming. The table has fewer than 30,000 clones, over 75% seen once. Germline loops: CDR1 MNHEY, CDR2 SVGEGT. This CDR3 is built from 12 residues. With 5 bases removed from V and 7 bases from J, the gap between germline ends came to 11 bases. The sequence came from a man between 65 and 79 years old with active COVID-19. V gene TRBV6-2 or TRBV6-3 combines with J gene TRBJ1-2; D is undetermined. The sequenced sample was peripheral blood. CDR3 residues: CASSTTFGGYTF. CDR3 DNA sequence: TGTGCCAGCAGTACGACTTTTGGTGGCTACACCTTC.